Shown below are 18 T cell receptor beta chains from a single sample sequenced in a study of PD-1 blockade in classical Hodgkin lymphoma. Each patient's relapse followed autologous stem cell transplantation, and brentuximab vedotin exposure varied. The protocol was immunoSEQ multiplex PCR, while the TCRdb copy is restricted to in-frame clones and leaves out a portion. This table holds about 21,000 clones, 70% to 80% found once. This specimen was peripheral blood mononuclear cells (PBMCs), taken at baseline. The source is a human donor with classical Hodgkin lymphoma.

The rearrangement joins TRBV5-5 to TRBJ2-1, with TRBD1 matching over 8 bases. J was trimmed by 9 bases and V by 4 bases; bases with no gene match: 12. This CDR3 is built from 15 residues. The V gene's germline CDR1 is SGHKS and CDR2 YYEKEE (reference sequence). This chain's CDR3 is CASSQGFDRGIEQFF. The CDR3 nucleotides are TGTGCCAGCAGCCAAGGTTTTGACAGGGGAATTGAGCAGTTCTTC.

This clone qualifies as medium-sized. The chain couples TRBV12-5 to TRBJ1-5; maybe TRBD1 (6 bases). The CDR3 covers 15 residues. V lost 8 bases to trimming and J lost 0 bases, with 14 bases between them. The germline gives CDR1 LGHNT, CDR2 FRNRAP. CDR3 in amino acids: CASQWGADSNQPQHF. In nucleotides, the CDR3 is TGTGCTAGTCAGTGGGGGGCGGATAGCAATCAGCCCCAGCATTTT.

The rearrangement uses TRBV5-6 and TRBJ1-2, with 9 nucleotides matching TRBD1. Germline CDR1 is SGHDT and CDR2 is YYEEEE. V shed 4 bases, J shed 5 bases, and the junction held 12 bases outside the gene matches. The CDR3 consists of 16 residues. CDR3 amino acids: CASSLPGTGSYYGYTF. CDR3 sequence (DNA): TGTGCCAGCAGCCTACCCGGGACAGGGTCATATTATGGCTACACCTTC.

The chain couples TRBV18 to TRBJ2-1; 8 nucleotides align to TRBD2. CDR3 length: 14 residues. V dropped 3 bases and J dropped 9; count of bases not matched to a gene: 7. CDR1 and CDR2 from the germline V gene are KGHSH and LQKENI. CDR3 region: CASSPSGDSGEQFF. CDR3 DNA: TGTGCCAGCTCACCTAGCGGGGACTCGGGTGAGCAGTTCTTC.

This clone was observed a handful of times. The CDR3 DNA is TGTGCCAGCAGCCGATCTGGGGCCTACGAGCAGTACTTC. It translates to CASSRSGAYEQYF. J is TRBJ2-7 and V is TRBV7-2; no firm D call. Germline V gives CDR1 SGHTA, CDR2 FQGNSA. This CDR3 is built from 13 residues. The ends were cut back, 5 bases at V and 2 bases at J, with 10 bases in the middle.

The chain combines TRBV28 with TRBJ2-3; 9 nucleotides line up with TRBD2. Germline V CDR1 and CDR2: MDHEN, SYDVKM. V gave up 4 bases and J gave up 1 base; unmatched junction bases: 12. The CDR3 spans 18 residues. CDR3: CASSSIRASGTGTDTQYF. The CDR3 DNA follows: TGTGCCAGCAGTTCAATTAGGGCTAGCGGGACTGGCACAGATACGCAGTATTTT.

The chain couples TRBV9 to TRBJ2-6; 12 bases are shared with TRBD1. Germline lookup yields CDR1 SGDLS and CDR2 YYNGEE. The CDR3 is 19 amino acids. With V trimmed by 4 bases and J by 4 bases, 12 bases remained unmatched. The CDR3: CASSLLPRDRGLGANVLTF. The DNA for the CDR3 is TGTGCCAGCAGCCTTCTCCCCCGGGACAGGGGGCTGGGGGCCAACGTCCTGACTTTC.

This clone turned up a few times. The chain combines TRBV5-6 with TRBJ2-2; no firm D call. This CDR3 region has 16 residues. V dropped 1 base and J dropped 2 bases, with 12 bases sitting between them. Germline values: CDR1 SGHDT, CDR2 YYEEEE. In DNA, the CDR3 is TGTGCCAGCAGCTTGTTTCCAACACAAAACACCGGGGAGCTGTTTTTT. It specifies CASSLFPTQNTGELFF.

The chain is built from TRBV4-3 and TRBJ1-2; 9 nucleotides line up with TRBD1. The CDR3 covers 15 residues. J lost 4 bases, V lost 1 base, and 4 bases had no gene match. The germline V gene has CDR1 LGHNA and CDR2 YSLEER. The CDR3 here is CASSQATGGPYGYTF. In DNA, the CDR3 is TGCGCCAGCAGCCAAGCTACAGGGGGCCCCTATGGCTACACCTTC.

The chain carries TRBV6-5 and TRBJ2-1; tentative D call: TRBD2 (5 bases). Between the trimmed V and J ends, which lost 5 bases and 13 bases, there was a span of 18 bases. This CDR3 contains 13 residues. Looked up from germline, CDR1 is MNHEY and CDR2 is SVGAGI. CDR3 amino acids: CASSDRDRYYQFF. CDR3 bases: TGTGCCAGCAGTGACCGGGATCGTTATTACCAGTTCTTC.

Here the CDR3 DNA reads TGTGCCAGCAGCGTACAAAATGAGCAGTTCTTC. Translated: CASSVQNEQFF. The chain is built from TRBV9 and TRBJ2-1; D not resolved. The CDR3 has 11 amino acids. V shed 1 base and J shed 7 bases, with 3 bases lying between them. The V gene's germline CDR1 is SGDLS and CDR2 YYNGEE.

In its sample, this clone was seen once. The chain uses TRBV19 and TRBJ2-7, with 10 bases that match TRBD1. The CDR3 loop spans 15 amino acids. Trimming removed 5 bases from V and 4 bases from J; junction bases left unmatched: 8. The germline CDR1 and CDR2 sequences are LNHDA and SQIVND (reference sequence). The CDR3 is CASSPGTGVMYEQYF. The DNA for the CDR3 is TGTGCCAGTAGTCCCGGGACAGGGGTTATGTACGAGCAGTACTTC.

The chain has TRBV7-9 and TRBJ1-2; D unclear. CDR1 and CDR2 (germline): SEHNR, FQNEAQ (reference sequence). Trimming took off 5 bases at V and 7 bases at J, with 14 bases between the two ends. This CDR3 contains 13 residues. CDR3 sequence (DNA): TGTGCCAGCAGCCAAGATCCGACGGCTGGCTACACCTTC. This gives the protein CASSQDPTAGYTF.

V and J are TRBV4-1 and TRBJ1-4; D is unresolved. CDR1 and CDR2 from the germline V gene are MGHRA and YSYEKL. V was trimmed by 4 bases and J by 5 bases, leaving 8 bases between them. The CDR3 runs to 13 residues. CDR3 loop: CASSLQSNEKLFF. DNA of the CDR3: TGCGCCAGCAGCCTTCAGAGCAATGAAAAACTGTTTTTT.

The chain carries TRBV7-2 and TRBJ1-1; D uncertain. Germline V gene data show CDR1 as SGHTA and CDR2 as FQGNSA. V lost 3 bases to trimming and J lost 1 base, with 6 bases between them. CDR3 size: 13 residues. For the CDR3, the DNA is TGTGCCAGCAGCTTTGCCTGGAACACTGAAGCTTTCTTT. Translated, it gives CASSFAWNTEAFF.

This chain joins TRBV5-6 and TRBJ2-7; D is perhaps TRBD1 (6 bases). Trimming took 4 bases from V and 3 from J, leaving 11 bases between them. This CDR3 is 13 amino acids long. Germline V lookup: CDR1 SGHDT, CDR2 YYEEEE. The CDR3 DNA reads as TGTGCCAGCAGCCTCTCGACAGGCTACGAGCAGTACTTC. It is translated as CASSLSTGYEQYF.

The CDR3 DNA sequence: TGTGCCAGCAGCTTAGGCGGTCAGCCCCAGCATTTT. This sequence encodes CASSLGGQPQHF. V usage is TRBV7-9 and J usage is TRBJ1-5; D gene uncertain. This CDR3 has 12 amino acids. Germline V gene sequence: CDR1 SEHNR, CDR2 FQNEAQ (reference sequence). Trimming pared 1 base from V and 6 bases from J, leaving 4 bases between.

The CDR3 loop is CASSLDSSETQYF. The CDR3, as DNA: TGTGCCAGCAGCTTGGACAGTTCAGAGACCCAGTACTTC. V gene TRBV7-2 combines with J gene TRBJ2-5, with TRBD1 as a possible D gene (6 bases). The CDR3 contains 13 residues. Germline assignment: CDR1 SGHTA and CDR2 FQGNSA. Trimming pared 3 bases from V and 4 bases from J, leaving 9 bases between.